Each of the 11 T cell receptor beta chains below was sequenced from the same sample in a study of sequential checkpoint blockade in melanoma (dated by TCRdb to between 2018 and 2021). The treatment or condition tag for this specimen amounts to: randomized to nivolumab then ipilimumab (arm A) or the reverse (arm B). Library creation used the immunoSEQ multiplex PCR assay. In its TCRdb copy, this immuneACCESS table keeps in-frame sequences only and misses some clones. Where compared with another copy, unresolved V genes explain less than half of these, and the others have no known cause. Counted in this sample were 7,900 or so clones; 20% to 25% of them appeared once. 5.5% to 7% of the sample belongs to the ten largest clones. The sequences come from tumor tissue (inferred from file names), collected from a patient given nivolumab and ipilimumab in sequence. These receptors were taken from a human donor with melanoma.

This clone was seen only a few times. The rearrangement joins TRBV9 to TRBJ2-7; D gene ambiguous. The germline CDR1 and CDR2 sequences are SGDLS and YYNGEE. V was clipped by 5 bases and J by 0 bases, with 24 bases between them. The CDR3 sequence is 18 residues long. CDR3 nucleotides: TGTGCCAGCAGTGAAGCAATTTGGCAGCCCTTGAGCTCCTACGAGCAGTACTTC. Protein: CASSEAIWQPLSSYEQYF.

The chain couples TRBV15 to TRBJ2-3, with a weak D call TRBD2 (6 bases). The CDR3 is 15 residues long. CDR1 and CDR2 from the germline V gene are LNHNV and YYDKDF (reference sequence). The V end was cut by 0 bases, the J end by 6 bases, with 13 bases between. Written as DNA, the CDR3 is TGTGCCACCAGCAGAGATCCGGGGGATAGGGATACGCAGTATTTT. Amino acids: CATSRDPGDRDTQYF.

The chain couples TRBV30 to TRBJ2-7, with D unresolved. CDR1 and CDR2 (germline): GTSNPN, SVGIG (reference sequence). The CDR3 covers 12 residues. The germline V and J ends were trimmed by 6 bases and 7 bases, with 16 bases remaining between them. CDR3 DNA: TGTGCCTGCCCCGCCCCGGGCGGAGAGCAGTACTTC. Protein: CACPAPGGEQYF.

This chain uses TRBV28 with TRBJ2-2; 8 positions agree with TRBD2. The CDR3 contains 14 residues. The V gene's germline CDR1 is MDHEN and CDR2 SYDVKM. Unmatched junction bases numbered 4, after V lost 4 bases and J lost 6 bases. For the CDR3, the DNA is TGTGCCAGCAGTTCCGAGCGGGAGTCCGGGGAGCTGTTTTTT. This gives the protein CASSSERESGELFF.

The genes are TRBV5-1 and TRBJ1-1; D might be TRBD1 (5 bases). This CDR3 is built from 14 residues. CDR1 is SGHRS, CDR2 YFSETQ, per germline. V dropped 4 bases and J dropped 4 bases, with 14 bases sitting between them. The CDR3 DNA reads TGCGCCAGCAGCCCTCGGGACGGAACCACTGAAGCTTTCTTT. Protein product: CASSPRDGTTEAFF.

The rearrangement links TRBV19 to TRBJ1-5; D is unclear. Trimming shortened V by 5 bases and J by 0 bases, and 11 bases separated the two germline ends. The CDR3 runs 15 residues. Looked up from germline, CDR1 is LNHDA and CDR2 is SQIVND (reference sequence). The CDR3 DNA follows: TGTGCCAGTAGTCCCGACGGTAATAGCAATCAGCCCCAGCATTTT. This gives the protein CASSPDGNSNQPQHF.

This clone was observed a handful of times. This rearrangement joins TRBV15 to TRBJ2-1, with D maybe TRBD1 (6 bases). This CDR3 comprises 15 residues. Trimming took off 3 bases at V and 7 bases at J, with 16 bases between the two ends. Germline CDR1 and CDR2: LNHNV and YYDKDF (reference sequence). The DNA of the CDR3 is TGTGCCACCAGCAGTATAGTACAGGGTGGGAATGAGCAGTTCTTC. Translation: CATSSIVQGGNEQFF.

This sequence joins TRBV14 and TRBJ2-5; 7 bases are shared with TRBD1. CDR1 SGHDN and CDR2 FVKESK come from the germline V gene. The CDR3 contains 14 residues. Trimming took 4 bases from V and 4 from J; bases not matched to a gene: 6. The CDR3 protein is CASSPQDRRETQYF. The CDR3 DNA reads as TGTGCCAGCAGCCCCCAGGACAGGAGAGAGACCCAGTACTTC.

At least ten counts were recorded for this clone. This chain joins TRBV11-3 and TRBJ2-5; a possible D gene is TRBD1 (6 bases). Trimming shortened V by 5 bases and J by 5 bases, and 15 bases separated the two germline ends. In germline, CDR1 is SGHNT, CDR2 YENEEA. This CDR3 is 14 amino acids long. In DNA, the CDR3 is TGTGCCAGCAGCCATGGACAGTCCAGGGAGACCCAGTACTTC. This translates into CASSHGQSRETQYF.

In its sample, this clone is medium-sized. This sequence joins TRBV11-3 and TRBJ2-7; 8 bases line up with TRBD1. Germline CDR1 is SGHNT and CDR2 is YENEEA. V trimming: 1 base; J trimming: 5 bases; junction bases outside the gene matches: 10. The CDR3 has 16 amino acids. CDR3 sequence reads: CASSLGGSGGFHEQYF. DNA of the CDR3: TGTGCCAGCAGCTTAGGGGGGTCAGGGGGCTTCCACGAGCAGTACTTC.

The rearrangement uses TRBV6-8 and TRBJ2-3; TRBD2 agrees at 9 bases. After removal of 10 bases from V and 3 bases from J, the junction contained 8 bases not matched to a gene. Germline CDR1 and CDR2: MNHGY and SAAAGT. The CDR3 contains 14 residues. The CDR3 loop is CATIAGVRTDTQYF. In nucleotides, the CDR3 is TGTGCCACTATAGCGGGAGTGCGGACAGATACGCAGTATTTT.